This T cell receptor beta chain emerged from a study of shared clonotypes between healthy human individuals. Study-wide background: The composition of the donors was a couple of women and a few men aged 18 to 49.

Genomic DNA belonging to each subset was distributed in equal measure over several immunoSEQ plates. Per the original data handling: Junction-only immunoSEQ sequences carried no quality scores, so filtering differed. Assay used: immunoSEQ multiplex PCR; TCRdb lists only in-frame clones, some missing. Clone size and V and J calls were adopted from that table, with D and trimming inferred from the DNA. Counted here are about 2.2 million clones, about 92% occurring once; the ten biggest clones make up 1.5% to 2%. Turning to this clone: Its target is unknown.

Only CD45RO-negative cells positively selected for CCR7 counted as naive CD8 cells, so terminally differentiated effector memory CD45RA+ cells were excluded. This CDR3 has 18 residues. From germline, CDR1 is SGDLS and CDR2 YYNGEE. V lost 2 bases, J lost 5 bases, and 16 bases stayed unmatched. Points from the study as a whole: For naive CD4 cells, roughly 5.5% of clonotypes were shared across a handful of donors.

This sequence joins TRBV9 and TRBJ2-3, with 8 bases identical to TRBD2. Sequences were obtained from naive CD8+ T cells from PBMCs. The clonotype comes from a young man in good health. Some clones in this sample may be carry-over from other donors' samples. The CDR3 bases are TGTGCCAGCAGCGTCCCGACCGGGACTAGAAGTCAGATAGATACGCAGTATTTT. Translation gives CASSVPTGTRSQIDTQYF.